This entry is about one T cell receptor beta chain. The record originates from a study of T cell changes during pregnancy in multiple sclerosis. Sequencing was performed with immunoSEQ multiplex PCR; in TCRdb, only in-frame clones are kept and a portion is missing. The sample carries some 60,000 clones, about 88% recorded once. V shed 3 bases and J shed 4 bases, with 5 bases lying between them. The CDR3 runs to 12 residues. Germline V gene sequence: CDR1 SGHTA, CDR2 FQGNSA. This chain links TRBV7-2 with TRBJ2-3; D remains ambiguous. The clonotype originates from a female donor in good health, enrolled as a control in a pregnancy study. The material sequenced was peripheral blood, taken in the first trimester of pregnancy. This CDR3 reads CASSFNADTQYF. CDR3 in DNA: TGTGCCAGCAGCTTTAATGCAGATACGCAGTATTTT.